A single sample gave rise to the 5 T cell receptor beta chains below, sequenced in a study of technical replicates of blood from several donors. Sequenced by immunoSEQ multiplex PCR; TCRdb stores in-frame clones only, minus some. This repertoire shows 60,000 to 75,000 clones, roughly 89% found once; its top ten account for 4% to 6.5%. The sample taken for sequencing was PBMCs. The receptors originated from a human donor in good health. Some clones in this sample may be carry-over from other donors' samples.

The chain links TRBV7-9 to TRBJ2-7; TRBD2 matches 11 bases. There are 15 residues in the CDR3. The ends lost 4 bases at V and 2 bases at J; junction bases unmatched: 4. Germline V gives CDR1 SEHNR, CDR2 FQNEAQ (reference sequence). The CDR3, as DNA: TGTGCCAGCAGCTCCTATAGCGGGAGGGCCTACGAGCAGTACTTC. It codes for CASSSYSGRAYEQYF.

CDR3 DNA sequence: TGTGCCAGCAGTTACCTTAGCGGACAAGAGACCCAGTACTTC. This translates into CASSYLSGQETQYF. This sequence joins TRBV6-5 and TRBJ2-5, with TRBD2 as a possible D gene (6 bases). CDR1 is MNHEY and CDR2 is SVGAGI in the germline V gene. CDR3 length: 14 amino acids. Trimming removed 2 bases from V and 2 bases from J, with 9 bases in between.

The rearrangement links TRBV5-4 to TRBJ2-5; TRBD2 aligns across 7 bases. J was trimmed by 4 bases and V by 2 bases; bases with no gene match: 8. The length of the CDR3 is 15 residues. From germline, CDR1 is SGHNT and CDR2 YYREEE (reference sequence). The CDR3 is CASSFTGEGRETQYF. The CDR3 DNA follows: TGTGCCAGCAGCTTTACGGGGGAGGGGCGAGAGACCCAGTACTTC.

A single count supports this clone. The chain recombines TRBV7-9 with TRBJ2-1; TRBD2 matches at 7 bases. The CDR3 is made up of 14 amino acids. V lost 8 bases to trimming and J lost 6 bases; unmatched junction nucleotides: 10. The germline gives CDR1 SEHNR, CDR2 FQNEAQ (reference sequence). The CDR3 spells CASLLASGSNEQFF. As DNA, the CDR3 is TGTGCCAGCCTCTTGGCTAGCGGATCCAATGAGCAGTTCTTC.

This clone was seen only a few times. This chain connects TRBV4-2 to TRBJ1-1; 7 nucleotides line up with TRBD1. With 1 base clipped from V and 1 base from J, the junction kept 3 bases outside the gene matches. Per germline, CDR1 LGHNA and CDR2 YNFKEQ. This CDR3 contains 15 residues. For the CDR3, the DNA is TGTGCCAGCAGCCAAGTTCCAGGGGGGAACACTGAAGCTTTCTTT. This gives the protein CASSQVPGGNTEAFF.